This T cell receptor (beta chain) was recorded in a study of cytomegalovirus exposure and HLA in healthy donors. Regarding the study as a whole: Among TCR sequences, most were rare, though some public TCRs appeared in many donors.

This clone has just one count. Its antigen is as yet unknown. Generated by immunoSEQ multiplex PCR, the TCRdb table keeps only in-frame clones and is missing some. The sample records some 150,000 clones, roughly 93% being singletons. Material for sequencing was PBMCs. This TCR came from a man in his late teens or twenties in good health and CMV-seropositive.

This CDR3 is CASSLTVRRFGQEAFF. The CDR3 nucleotides are TGTGCCAGCAGCTTGACGGTGCGGCGTTTCGGCCAGGAAGCTTTCTTT. The chain is built from TRBV11-1 and TRBJ1-1; D call uncertain. Germline loops: CDR1 SGHAT, CDR2 FQDESV (reference sequence). The CDR3 sequence is 16 residues long. V gave up 3 bases and J gave up 8 bases, with 22 bases separating them.